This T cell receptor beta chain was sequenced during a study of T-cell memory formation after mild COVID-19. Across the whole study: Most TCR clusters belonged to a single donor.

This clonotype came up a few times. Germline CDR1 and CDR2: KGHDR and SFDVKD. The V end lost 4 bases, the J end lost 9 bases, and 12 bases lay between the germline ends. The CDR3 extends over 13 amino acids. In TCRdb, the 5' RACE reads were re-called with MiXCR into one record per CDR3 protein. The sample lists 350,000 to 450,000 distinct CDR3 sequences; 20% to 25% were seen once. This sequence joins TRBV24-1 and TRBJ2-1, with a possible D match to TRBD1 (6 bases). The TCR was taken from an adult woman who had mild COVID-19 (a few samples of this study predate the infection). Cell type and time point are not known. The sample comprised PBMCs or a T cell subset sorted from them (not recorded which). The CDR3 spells CATSERHRAEQFF. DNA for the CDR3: TGTGCCACCAGTGAGAGACACAGGGCTGAGCAGTTCTTC.